This T cell receptor (beta chain) was documented in a study of CD8+CD57+ T cells in acquired aplastic anemia. Overall study: CD4+ cell libraries from healthy donors averaged about 11 million reads.

V lost 6 bases, J lost 0 bases, and 18 bases lay in between. The CDR3 contains 17 residues. Germline V lookup: CDR1 LNHDA, CDR2 SQIVND (reference sequence). Genomic DNA provided the template from which TCR beta VDJ and CDR3 profiles were obtained. TCRdb processed the reads anew with MiXCR; each CDR3 protein has one entry. The table includes around 50,000 distinct CDR3 sequences, about 78% detected once. This TCR came from a human donor in good health, serving as a control. The specimen was sorted CD4+, CD8+, or CD8+CD57+ T cells (not recorded which) from PBMCs. V usage is TRBV19 and J usage is TRBJ1-5; D might be TRBD1 (6 bases). The CDR3 coding sequence is TGTGCCAGTAGAAAGGCTACGGGACATATTAGCAATCAGCCCCAGCATTTT. Protein: CASRKATGHISNQPQHF.